These 22 T cell receptor beta chains came from one sample sequenced in a study of shared clonotypes between healthy human individuals. The protocol was immunoSEQ multiplex PCR, while the TCRdb copy is restricted to in-frame clones and leaves out a portion. Altogether fewer than 800,000 clones are present, about 92% being singletons, with the ten largest covering roughly 22%. Naive CD8 populations comprised CD45RO-negative cells positively selected for CCR7, excluding terminally differentiated effector memory CD45RA+ cells. The sequenced sample consisted of naive CD8+ T cells sorted from blood. All receptors come from a man in his thirties or forties in good health.

V is TRBV6-1 and J is TRBJ2-1; 12 bases agree with TRBD2. Looked up from germline, CDR1 is MNHNS and CDR2 is SASEGT. The CDR3 has 17 residues. V lost 4 bases to trimming and J lost 7 bases; unmatched junction nucleotides: 11. The CDR3 DNA reads TGTGCCAGCAGTGGACTAGCGGGAGTATCTTTGCGAAATGAGCAGTTCTTC. It is translated as CASSGLAGVSLRNEQFF.

The chain carries TRBV27 and TRBJ2-1, with D unclear. CDR1 is MNHEY, CDR2 SMNVEV, per germline (reference sequence). V was trimmed by 3 bases and J by 6 bases, leaving 12 bases between them. The CDR3 contains 14 residues. The DNA of the CDR3 is TGTGCCAGCAGTTTGTCCTACGCACCCAATGAGCAGTTCTTC. It codes for CASSLSYAPNEQFF.

The table lists this clone with a count of one. The genes are TRBV6-1 and TRBJ2-1, with 14 bases aligning to TRBD2. Germline CDR1 is MNHNS and CDR2 is SASEGT. V dropped 4 bases and J dropped 2; count of bases not matched to a gene: 13. This CDR3 has 20 residues. The CDR3 DNA follows: TGTGCCAGCAGTGCACCGGGACTAGCGGGAGACCCCTTCCCCTACAATGAGCAGTTCTTC. Its protein is CASSAPGLAGDPFPYNEQFF.

To note about this clone: A junction end diverges from the germline sequence, so it may reflect a read error. The chain is built from TRBV6-6 and TRBJ2-3, with 9 bases matching TRBD1. The germline CDR1 and CDR2 sequences are MNHNY and SVGAGI (reference sequence). The CDR3 extends over 16 amino acids. CDR3 sequence (DNA): TGTGCCAGCAGTTTACAGGGGGCACCCACCACATATACGCAGTATTTT. It yields the protein CASSLQGAPTTYTQYF.

Here the CDR3 reads CASSPGGYSYEQYF. CDR3 in DNA: TGCGCCAGCAGCCCTGGCGGCTACTCCTACGAGCAGTACTTC. J is TRBJ2-7 and V is TRBV4-1; D remains unclear. Looked up from germline, CDR1 is MGHRA and CDR2 is YSYEKL. Trimming took off 4 bases at V and 0 bases at J, with 10 bases between the two ends. The CDR3 consists of 14 residues.

The CDR3, as DNA: TGTGCCAGCAGCAAGTCATGGGGCCTTGAGATCGAAAAACTGTTTTTT. It specifies CASSKSWGLEIEKLFF. The chain recombines TRBV7-9 with TRBJ1-4; tentative D call: TRBD1 (5 bases). The V gene lost 5 bases and the J gene lost 8 bases, with 21 bases spanning the gap. The CDR3 has 16 amino acids. Germline-derived CDR1 and CDR2 are SEHNR and FQNEAQ (reference sequence).

Note on this clone: Other DNA sequences in this sample translate to the same CDR3. The genes are TRBV19 and TRBJ2-7; the match to TRBD2 covers 12 bases. Looked up from germline, CDR1 is LNHDA and CDR2 is SQIVND (reference sequence). The CDR3 sequence is 14 residues long. V trimming: 6 bases; J trimming: 1 base; junction bases outside the gene matches: 1. The CDR3 protein is CASSTSGRSYEQYF. The CDR3 coding sequence is TGTGCCAGTAGCACTAGCGGGAGGTCCTACGAGCAGTACTTC.

Only one count was recorded for this clone. This sequence joins TRBV4-1 and TRBJ2-2, with TRBD2 matching 9 bases. Per germline, CDR1 MGHRA and CDR2 YSYEKL. The CDR3 has 16 residues. The trim removed 4 bases at V and 4 bases at J, leaving 7 bases unmatched. The CDR3 DNA reads TGCGCCAGCAGCCTAAGAGGGCGGGAGGGCACCGGGGAGCTGTTTTTT. Amino acid sequence: CASSLRGREGTGELFF.

The J gene is TRBJ2-5, the V gene TRBV7-9, with D perhaps TRBD1 (5 bases). V was clipped by 1 base and J by 6 bases, with 12 bases between them. CDR1 and CDR2 (germline): SEHNR, FQNEAQ (reference sequence). CDR3 length: 14 amino acids. CDR3 DNA: TGTGCCAGCAGCTTAGGGCAGGGTGCCCAGACCCAGTACTTC. Amino acid sequence: CASSLGQGAQTQYF.

The V and J genes are TRBV7-9 and TRBJ2-5, with 7 bases that match TRBD1. Germline V gene sequence: CDR1 SEHNR, CDR2 FQNEAQ (reference sequence). CDR3 size: 15 residues. The V and J ends lost 1 base and 4 bases, in that order; junction bases with no gene match: 6. The CDR3 nucleotides are TGTGCCAGCAGCTTAGAACAGGGGATTCCAGAGACCCAGTACTTC. Translating it yields CASSLEQGIPETQYF.

J is TRBJ2-1 and V is TRBV6-5; 7 positions match TRBD1. Germline CDR1 MNHEY, CDR2 SVGAGI. This CDR3 region has 12 residues. V gave up 4 bases and J gave up 8 bases; unmatched junction bases: 2. CDR3 loop: CASSLQGYEQFF. DNA of the CDR3: TGTGCCAGCAGTTTACAGGGGTATGAGCAGTTCTTC.

Note on this clone: Within the sample, other DNA sequences also encode this same CDR3. The CDR3 sequence: CASSEGGELFF. The CDR3 DNA is TGCGCCAGCAGTGAGGGCGGGGAGCTGTTTTTT. The rearrangement uses TRBV10-1 and TRBJ2-2; D is uncertain. The CDR3 is made up of 11 amino acids. V was clipped by 2 bases and J by 7 bases, with 2 bases between them. Germline values: CDR1 WNHNN, CDR2 SYGVQD (reference sequence).

This chain uses TRBV7-9 with TRBJ1-5, with a tentative D call TRBD1 (6 bases). Per the germline V gene, CDR1 is SEHNR and CDR2 is FQNEAQ (reference sequence). The CDR3 runs to 14 residues. Trimming shortened V by 6 bases and J by 1 base, and 10 bases separated the two germline ends. CDR3: CASREGGSNQPQHF. In nucleotides, the CDR3 is TGTGCCAGCAGGGAAGGGGGGAGCAATCAGCCCCAGCATTTT.

The V call is TRBV28, the J call TRBJ2-1, with 10 bases that match TRBD2. The CDR3 consists of 17 residues. Trimming at V came to 5 bases and at J to 0 bases, leaving 7 bases not matched to a gene. Germline CDR1 reads MDHEN; CDR2 reads SYDVKM. In DNA form, the CDR3 reads TGTGCCAGCAGTCCCCGGACTAGCGGACGCTCCTACAATGAGCAGTTCTTC. This encodes CASSPRTSGRSYNEQFF.

The count of this clone is one. The chain is built from TRBV6-1 and TRBJ1-1; 8 bases align to TRBD1. This CDR3 is 16 amino acids long. Trimming cost V 3 bases and J 0 bases; bases outside gene matches: 6. Germline loops: CDR1 MNHNS, CDR2 SASEGT. CDR3 amino acids: CASSDAGGLMNTEAFF. The CDR3 bases are TGTGCCAGCAGTGACGCAGGGGGCCTGATGAACACTGAAGCTTTCTTT.

This clone was seen a single time. The chain links TRBV19 to TRBJ2-7, with 14 bases fitting TRBD2. The CDR3 has 16 amino acids. V gave up 7 bases and J gave up 4 bases; unmatched junction bases: 9. Germline V lookup: CDR1 LNHDA, CDR2 SQIVND (reference sequence). The CDR3 spells CASNAVGLAGEYEQYF. The DNA of the CDR3 is TGTGCCAGTAATGCAGTGGGACTAGCGGGAGAATACGAGCAGTACTTC.

V is TRBV27 and J is TRBJ2-7, with D possibly being TRBD1 (5 bases). Trimming took off 4 bases at V and 3 bases at J, with 13 bases between the two ends. This CDR3 is built from 14 residues. Looked up from germline, CDR1 is MNHEY and CDR2 is SMNVEV (reference sequence). DNA for the CDR3: TGTGCCAGCAGTTGGAAGGGGCCAGGCTACGAGCAGTACTTC. Protein sequence: CASSWKGPGYEQYF.

This chain uses TRBV5-1 with TRBJ1-4; TRBD1 agrees at 9 bases. This CDR3 comprises 14 residues. Trimming cost V 4 bases and J 7 bases; bases outside gene matches: 5. From germline, CDR1 is SGHRS and CDR2 YFSETQ. CDR3 in DNA: TGCGCCAGCAGCGACAGGGGGGCGGGTGAAAAACTGTTTTTT. It translates to CASSDRGAGEKLFF.

This clone was detected once. This chain uses TRBV15 with TRBJ2-5; perhaps TRBD2 as D (6 bases). V was cut by 0 bases and J by 5 bases, with 10 bases left in between. The CDR3 totals 14 residues. In germline, CDR1 is LNHNV, CDR2 YYDKDF (reference sequence). The CDR3 nucleotides are TGTGCCACCAGCAGAGACGGGAGAGGTGAGACCCAGTACTTC. Translating it yields CATSRDGRGETQYF.

The chain joins TRBV27 to TRBJ2-7; D is perhaps TRBD1 (6 bases). CDR1 and CDR2 (germline): MNHEY, SMNVEV (reference sequence). V was clipped by 1 base and J by 2 bases, with 15 bases between them. This CDR3 has 16 amino acids. CDR3 nucleotide sequence: TGTGCCAGCAGTTTATTAAAGGGGGATCGGCCCTACGAGCAGTACTTC. Amino acid sequence: CASSLLKGDRPYEQYF.

This chain joins TRBV7-6 and TRBJ1-5, with D perhaps matching TRBD1 (5 bases). The CDR3 contains 13 residues. CDR1 and CDR2 from the germline V gene are SGHVS and FNYEAQ. The V end lost 3 bases, the J end lost 5 bases, and 8 bases lay between the germline ends. The CDR3 loop reads CASSFGGDQPQHF. CDR3 DNA sequence: TGTGCCAGCAGCTTTGGAGGGGATCAGCCCCAGCATTTT.

The chain uses TRBV7-2 and TRBJ2-7, with TRBD1 as a possible D gene (5 bases). The CDR3 sequence is 14 residues long. The V and J ends lost 0 bases and 2 bases respectively, with 8 bases between them. Per the germline V gene, CDR1 is SGHTA and CDR2 is FQGNSA. CDR3: CASSLAGHPYEQYF. Written as DNA, the CDR3 is TGTGCCAGCAGCTTAGCAGGACACCCCTACGAGCAGTACTTC.